This is a list of T cell receptor beta chains from one sample in a study of patients and donors after allogeneic stem cell transplantation. One entry per CDR3 protein, called by TCRdb with MiXCR from the RT-PCR reads. The repertoire has some 150,000 distinct CDR3 sequences, approximately 37% of them found once; the top ten carry around half. Sequencing was done on a sample of blood, either unsorted or a sorted T cell fraction (not recorded which). Every receptor here comes from a human donor who was either an allogeneic HSCT recipient or a stem cell or donor lymphocyte infusion donor (not recorded which). It is not recorded whose cells these are; they may come from a transplant donor. Both conserved end residues are trimmed from each CDR3. D genes are given only for firm matches. Clone size is given for some rows only: seen once, a few or many times, or a class if the clone is expanded.

d_call,clone_size,v_call,cdr3_aa
NA,many,TRBV6-5,ATSGGYSNQPQH
NA,few,TRBV28,ASTLGPGELF
NA,NA,TRBV7-9,ASSFVGEKLF
TRBD1,NA,TRBV15,ATTLGTGEVETQY
NA,many,TRBV10-3,AITLDTMNTEAF
NA,NA,TRBV9,ASSVAPGPRSSYNSPLH
NA,few,TRBV29-1,SVEAGNVAGNTIY
NA,few,TRBV4-3,ASSQSSRGTEAF
NA,NA,TRBV9,ASSEWDRNEKLF
NA,NA,TRBV6-1,ASRGGGDTQY
NA,NA,TRBV20-1,SALGGIGLNTEAF
TRBD1,NA,TRBV12-3/TRBV12-4,ASSLTGGSDTEAF
NA,few,TRBV20-1,SARDWVEEKLF
NA,few,TRBV29-1,SVRDTLNTEAF
TRBD1,NA,TRBV5-1,ASSLRAGGVSPLH
NA,NA,TRBV12-3/TRBV12-4,ASSPFKSGNTIY
TRBD1,NA,TRBV6-6,ASSYSGQGGEAF
NA,NA,TRBV18,ASSPLTDRSGNTIY
NA,few,TRBV3-1,ASSQVQGRTEAF
NA,few,TRBV27,ASSKMGKQNTEAF
NA,few,TRBV29-1,SVAGTVNTEAF
TRBD1,NA,TRBV7-9,ASSQGTVTNTEAF
NA,NA,TRBV20-1,SAERTALMNTEAF
NA,many,TRBV5-1,ASSLDLGPGNTIY
TRBD2,NA,TRBV4-3,ASSQDVAGTHTGELF
NA,few,TRBV12-3/TRBV12-4,ASSLSGQYPYNEQF
NA,NA,TRBV12-3/TRBV12-4,ASSLMDGSDTDTQY
NA,NA,TRBV4-3,ASSQDWVDSLRGNEQF
NA,few,TRBV6-1,ASSEALLGLEPQH
NA,few,TRBV12-3/TRBV12-4,ASKDWSSYNSPLH
NA,NA,TRBV12-3/TRBV12-4,ASSLGLGGYGYT
TRBD1,NA,TRBV12-3/TRBV12-4,ASRPTGFGQSSPLH
TRBD2,NA,TRBV9,ASSIPAGDPPDTQY
TRBD2,NA,TRBV9,ASSRASGNYNEQF
TRBD1,NA,TRBV29-1,SVRRDRGPQH
NA,NA,TRBV20-1,SATSGINYSNQPQH
NA,few,TRBV12-3/TRBV12-4,ASSLSRVATEAF
NA,NA,TRBV7-2,ASSERQETQY
NA,NA,TRBV5-1,ASSLEGKNYGYT
NA,NA,TRBV6-2/TRBV6-3,ASSYSPLEETQY
TRBD1,NA,TRBV28,ASSPPRGQTQETQY
NA,NA,TRBV12-3/TRBV12-4,ASSFTGTASGNTIY
TRBD1,NA,TRBV7-9,ASSLALGPGQGNSPLH
TRBD1,few,TRBV3-1,ASSQGTGSGKRPQH